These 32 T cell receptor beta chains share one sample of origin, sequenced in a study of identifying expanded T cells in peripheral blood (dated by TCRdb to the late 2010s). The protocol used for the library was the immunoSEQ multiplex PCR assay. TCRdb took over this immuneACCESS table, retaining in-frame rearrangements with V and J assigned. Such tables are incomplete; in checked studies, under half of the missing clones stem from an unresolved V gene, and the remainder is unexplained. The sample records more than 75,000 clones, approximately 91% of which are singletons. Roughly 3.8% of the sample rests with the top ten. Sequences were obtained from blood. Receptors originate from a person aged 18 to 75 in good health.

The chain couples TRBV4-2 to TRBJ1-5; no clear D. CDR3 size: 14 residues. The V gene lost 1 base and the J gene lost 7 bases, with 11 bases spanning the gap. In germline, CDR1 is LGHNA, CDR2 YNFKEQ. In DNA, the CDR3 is TGTGCCAGCAGCCAAGTGGGTTCAGAGCAGCCCCAGCATTTT. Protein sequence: CASSQVGSEQPQHF.

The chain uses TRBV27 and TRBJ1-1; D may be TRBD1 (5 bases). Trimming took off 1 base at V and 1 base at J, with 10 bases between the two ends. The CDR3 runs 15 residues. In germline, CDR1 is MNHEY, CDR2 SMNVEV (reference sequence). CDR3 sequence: CASSLWGTGNTEAFF. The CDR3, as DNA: TGTGCCAGCAGTTTATGGGGGACCGGGAACACTGAAGCTTTCTTT.

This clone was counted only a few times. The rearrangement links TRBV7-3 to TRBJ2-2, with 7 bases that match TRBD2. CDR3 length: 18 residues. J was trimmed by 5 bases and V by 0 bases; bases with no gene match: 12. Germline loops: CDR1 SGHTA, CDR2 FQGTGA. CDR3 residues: CASSLTRPSGGRTGELFF. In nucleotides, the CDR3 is TGTGCCAGCAGCTTAACGAGGCCTAGCGGAGGCAGGACCGGGGAGCTGTTTTTT.

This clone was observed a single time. CDR3 bases: TGTGCCAGCACTCCCCCGACAGGGGAAAACATTCAGTACTTC. Translation: CASTPPTGENIQYF. This chain joins TRBV6-1 and TRBJ2-4; 8 nucleotides agree with TRBD1. J lost 5 bases, V lost 7 bases, and 7 bases had no gene match. CDR1 is MNHNS, CDR2 SASEGT, per germline. The CDR3 is 14 amino acids.

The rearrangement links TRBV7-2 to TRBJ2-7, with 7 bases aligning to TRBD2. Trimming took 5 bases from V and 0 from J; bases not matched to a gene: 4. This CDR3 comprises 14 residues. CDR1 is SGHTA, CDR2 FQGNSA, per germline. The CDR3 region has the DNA TGTGCCAGCAGCCCGGGAGGCCGCTCCTACGAGCAGTACTTC. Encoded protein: CASSPGGRSYEQYF.

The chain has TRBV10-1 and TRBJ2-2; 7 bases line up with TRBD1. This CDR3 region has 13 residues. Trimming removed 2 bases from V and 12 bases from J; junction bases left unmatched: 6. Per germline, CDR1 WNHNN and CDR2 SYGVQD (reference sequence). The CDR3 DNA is TGCGCCAGCAGTGAGACCCGGGACAGTAAGCTGTTTTTT. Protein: CASSETRDSKLFF.

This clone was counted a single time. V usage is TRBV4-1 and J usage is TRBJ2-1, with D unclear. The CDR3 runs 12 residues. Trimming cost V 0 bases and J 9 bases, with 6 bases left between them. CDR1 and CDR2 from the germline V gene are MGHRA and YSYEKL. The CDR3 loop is CASSQEGIEQFF. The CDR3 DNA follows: TGCGCCAGCAGCCAAGAAGGAATTGAGCAGTTCTTC.

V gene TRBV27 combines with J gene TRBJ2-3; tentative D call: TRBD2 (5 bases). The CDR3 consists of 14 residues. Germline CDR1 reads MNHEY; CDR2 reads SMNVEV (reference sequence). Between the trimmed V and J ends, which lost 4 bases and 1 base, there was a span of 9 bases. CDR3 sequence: CASSWERGTDTQYF. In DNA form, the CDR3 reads TGTGCCAGCAGTTGGGAGCGCGGCACAGATACGCAGTATTTT.

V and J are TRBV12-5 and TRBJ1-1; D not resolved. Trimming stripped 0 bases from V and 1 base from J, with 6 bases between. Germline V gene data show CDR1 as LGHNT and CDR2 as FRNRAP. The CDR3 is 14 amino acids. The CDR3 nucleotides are TGTGCTAGTGGTTTGGTGGCCGGGAACACTGAAGCTTTCTTT. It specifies CASGLVAGNTEAFF.

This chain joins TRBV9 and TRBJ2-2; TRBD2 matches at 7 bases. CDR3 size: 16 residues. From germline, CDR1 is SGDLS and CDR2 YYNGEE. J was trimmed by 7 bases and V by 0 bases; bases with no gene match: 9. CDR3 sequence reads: CASSVGGGVLGGELFF. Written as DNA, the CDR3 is TGTGCCAGCAGCGTAGGGGGAGGGGTTTTAGGCGGGGAGCTGTTTTTT.

CDR3 protein: CASSLASDYEQYF. The CDR3 DNA sequence: TGCGCCAGCAGCTTGGCCTCGGACTACGAGCAGTACTTC. The chain is built from TRBV5-1 and TRBJ2-7; D is uncertain. Germline CDR1 reads SGHRS; CDR2 reads YFSETQ. The CDR3 is made up of 13 amino acids. The V end was cut by 0 bases, the J end by 3 bases, with 7 bases between.

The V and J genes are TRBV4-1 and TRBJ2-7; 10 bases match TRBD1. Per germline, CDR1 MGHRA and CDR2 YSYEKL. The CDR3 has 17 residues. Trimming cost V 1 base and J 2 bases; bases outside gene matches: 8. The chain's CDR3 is CASSQAWDRGYAYEQYF. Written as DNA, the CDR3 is TGCGCCAGCAGCCAAGCCTGGGACAGGGGCTACGCCTACGAGCAGTACTTC.

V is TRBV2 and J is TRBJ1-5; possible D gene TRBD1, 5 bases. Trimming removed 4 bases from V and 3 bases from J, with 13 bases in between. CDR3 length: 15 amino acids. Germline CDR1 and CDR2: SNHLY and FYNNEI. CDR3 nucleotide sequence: TGTGCCAGCAGTGCCTCAGGGTCGGTCAATCAGCCCCAGCATTTT. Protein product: CASSASGSVNQPQHF.

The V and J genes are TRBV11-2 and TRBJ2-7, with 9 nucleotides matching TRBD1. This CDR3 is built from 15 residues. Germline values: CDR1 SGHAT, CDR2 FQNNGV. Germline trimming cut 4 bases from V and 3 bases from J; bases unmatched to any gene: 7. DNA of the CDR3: TGTGCCAGCAGCTCCGGGACAGGGATGGACTACGAGCAGTACTTC. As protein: CASSSGTGMDYEQYF.

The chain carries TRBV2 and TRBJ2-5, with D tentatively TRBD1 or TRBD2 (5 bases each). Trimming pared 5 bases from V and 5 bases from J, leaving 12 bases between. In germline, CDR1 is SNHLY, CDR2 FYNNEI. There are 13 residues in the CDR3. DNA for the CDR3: TGTGCCAGCAGTCTAGCAGGGACGGAGACCCAGTACTTC. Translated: CASSLAGTETQYF.

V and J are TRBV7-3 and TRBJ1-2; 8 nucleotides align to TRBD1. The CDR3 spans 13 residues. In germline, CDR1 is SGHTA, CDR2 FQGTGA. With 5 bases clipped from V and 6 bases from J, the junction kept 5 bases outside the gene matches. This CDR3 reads CASSQRQGHGYTF. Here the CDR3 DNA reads TGTGCCAGCAGCCAGCGACAGGGGCATGGCTACACCTTC.

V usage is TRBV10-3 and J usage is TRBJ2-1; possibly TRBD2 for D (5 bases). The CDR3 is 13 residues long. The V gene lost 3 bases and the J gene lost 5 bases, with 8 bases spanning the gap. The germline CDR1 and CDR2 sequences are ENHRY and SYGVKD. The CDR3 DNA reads TGTGCCATCAGTGACTTGGAGGACAATGAGCAGTTCTTC. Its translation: CAISDLEDNEQFF.

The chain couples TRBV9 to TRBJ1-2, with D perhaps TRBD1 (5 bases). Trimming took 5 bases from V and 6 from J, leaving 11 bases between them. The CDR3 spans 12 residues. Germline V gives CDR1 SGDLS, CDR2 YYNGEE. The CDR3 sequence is CASSTLGDGYTF. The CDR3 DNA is TGTGCCAGCAGTACCCTGGGGGATGGCTACACCTTC. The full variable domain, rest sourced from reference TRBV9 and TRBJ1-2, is DSGVTQTPKHLITATGQRVTLRCSPRSGDLSVYWYQQSLDQGLQFLIQYYNGEERAKGNILERFSAQQFPDLHSELNLSSLELGDSALYFCASSTLGDGYTFGSGTRLTVV.

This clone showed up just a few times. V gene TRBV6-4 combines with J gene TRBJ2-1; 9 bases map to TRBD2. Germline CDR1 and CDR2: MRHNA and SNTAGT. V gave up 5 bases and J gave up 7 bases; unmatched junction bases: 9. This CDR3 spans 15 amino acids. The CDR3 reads CASSTLAGEHNEQFF. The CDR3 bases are TGTGCCAGCAGTACGTTAGCGGGAGAACATAATGAGCAGTTCTTC.

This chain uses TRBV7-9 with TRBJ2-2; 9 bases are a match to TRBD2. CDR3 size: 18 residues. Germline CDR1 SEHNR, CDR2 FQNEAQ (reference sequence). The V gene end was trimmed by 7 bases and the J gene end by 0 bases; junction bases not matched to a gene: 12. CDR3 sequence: CASTEPASGDANTGELFF. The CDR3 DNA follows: TGTGCCAGCACCGAACCGGCTAGCGGGGACGCGAACACCGGGGAGCTGTTTTTT.

The CDR3 sequence is CASSPRRAEKLFF. The DNA for the CDR3 is TGTGCCAGCTCACCACGACGTGCTGAAAAACTGTTTTTT. The chain links TRBV18 to TRBJ1-4; D is uncertain. This CDR3 region has 13 residues. Trimming took 1 base from V and 7 from J, leaving 7 bases between them. The germline V gene has CDR1 KGHSH and CDR2 LQKENI. The full variable domain, with the rest looked up from reference TRBV18 and TRBJ1-4, is NAGVMQNPRHLVRRRGQEARLRCSPMKGHSHVYWYRQLPEEGLKFMVYLQKENIIDESGMPKERFSAEFPKEGPSILRIQQVVRGDSAAYFCASSPRRAEKLFFGSGTQLSVL.

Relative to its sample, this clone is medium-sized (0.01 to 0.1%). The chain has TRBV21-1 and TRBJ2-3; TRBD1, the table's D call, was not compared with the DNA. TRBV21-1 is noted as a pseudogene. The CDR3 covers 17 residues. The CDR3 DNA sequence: TGTGCCAGCCAAAAGGGGCGGGACAGGGGTGGCGCAGATACGCAGTATTTT. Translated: CASQKGRDRGGADTQYF.

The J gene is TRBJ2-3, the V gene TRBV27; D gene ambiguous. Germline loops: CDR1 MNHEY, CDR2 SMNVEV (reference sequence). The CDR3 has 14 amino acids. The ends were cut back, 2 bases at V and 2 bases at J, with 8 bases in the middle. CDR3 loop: CASSLIEPTDTQYF. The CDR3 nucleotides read TGTGCCAGCAGTTTAATAGAGCCCACAGATACGCAGTATTTT.

The CDR3 nucleotides are TGCGCCAGCAGCGTTGGGACAGTAGACGGGGAGCTGTTTTTT. Translated, it gives CASSVGTVDGELFF. This sequence joins TRBV5-1 and TRBJ2-2; TRBD1 agrees at 7 bases. The CDR3 length is 14 residues. V shed 4 bases and J 7 bases; nucleotides not matched to a gene: 7. Germline loops: CDR1 SGHRS, CDR2 YFSETQ.

The CDR3 is CASSNEGIRNTEAFF. Here the CDR3 DNA reads TGTGCCAGCAGTAATGAGGGTATCCGGAACACTGAAGCTTTCTTT. J is TRBJ1-1 and V is TRBV2; D is undetermined. Deletions cut 5 bases from V and 1 base from J, with 14 bases between. This CDR3 region has 15 residues. The germline gives CDR1 SNHLY, CDR2 FYNNEI.

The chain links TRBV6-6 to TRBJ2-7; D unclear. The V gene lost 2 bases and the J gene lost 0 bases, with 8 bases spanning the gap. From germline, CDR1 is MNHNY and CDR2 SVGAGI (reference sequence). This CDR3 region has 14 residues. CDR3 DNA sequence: TGTGCCAGCAGTTACAACCAGGTCTCCTACGAGCAGTACTTC. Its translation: CASSYNQVSYEQYF.

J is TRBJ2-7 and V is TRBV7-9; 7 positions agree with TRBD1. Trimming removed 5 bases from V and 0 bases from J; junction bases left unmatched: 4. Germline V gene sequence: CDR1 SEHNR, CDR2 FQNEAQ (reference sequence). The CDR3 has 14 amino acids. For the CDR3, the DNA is TGTGCCAGCAGCCCTAGGGACAGCTCCTACGAGCAGTACTTC. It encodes CASSPRDSSYEQYF.

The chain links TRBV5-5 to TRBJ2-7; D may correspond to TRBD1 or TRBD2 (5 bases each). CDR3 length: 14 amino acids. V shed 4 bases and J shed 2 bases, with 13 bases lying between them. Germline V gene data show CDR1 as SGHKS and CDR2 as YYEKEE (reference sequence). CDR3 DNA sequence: TGTGCCAGCAGCCTAAGGGACCGGCCCTACGAGCAGTACTTC. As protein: CASSLRDRPYEQYF.

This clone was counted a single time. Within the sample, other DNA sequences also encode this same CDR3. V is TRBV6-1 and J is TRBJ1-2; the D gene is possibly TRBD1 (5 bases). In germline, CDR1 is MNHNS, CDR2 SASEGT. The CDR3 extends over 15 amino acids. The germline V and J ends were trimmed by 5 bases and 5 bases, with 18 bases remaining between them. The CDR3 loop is CASSTGTGGAYGYTF. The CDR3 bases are TGTGCCAGCAGTACCGGGACCGGCGGGGCTTATGGCTACACCTTC.

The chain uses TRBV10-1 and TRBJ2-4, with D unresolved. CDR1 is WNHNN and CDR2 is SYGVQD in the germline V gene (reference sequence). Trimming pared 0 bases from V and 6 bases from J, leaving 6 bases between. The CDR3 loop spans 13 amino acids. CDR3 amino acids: CASSESARNIQYF. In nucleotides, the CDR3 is TGCGCCAGCAGTGAGTCCGCCCGAAACATTCAGTACTTC.

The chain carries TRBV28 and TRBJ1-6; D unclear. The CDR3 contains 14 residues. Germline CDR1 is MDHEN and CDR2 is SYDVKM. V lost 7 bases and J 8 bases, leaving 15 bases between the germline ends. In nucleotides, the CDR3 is TGTGCCAGCATTTCCTCCCCCCCGGATTCACCCCTCCACTTT. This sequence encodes CASISSPPDSPLHF.

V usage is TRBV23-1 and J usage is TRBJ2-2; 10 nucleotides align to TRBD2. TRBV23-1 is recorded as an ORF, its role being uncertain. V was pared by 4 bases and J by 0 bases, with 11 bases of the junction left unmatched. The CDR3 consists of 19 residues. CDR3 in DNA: TGCGCCAGCAGTCCTGCGACTAGCGGGCGGTACACGAACACCGGGGAGCTGTTTTTT. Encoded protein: CASSPATSGRYTNTGELFF.